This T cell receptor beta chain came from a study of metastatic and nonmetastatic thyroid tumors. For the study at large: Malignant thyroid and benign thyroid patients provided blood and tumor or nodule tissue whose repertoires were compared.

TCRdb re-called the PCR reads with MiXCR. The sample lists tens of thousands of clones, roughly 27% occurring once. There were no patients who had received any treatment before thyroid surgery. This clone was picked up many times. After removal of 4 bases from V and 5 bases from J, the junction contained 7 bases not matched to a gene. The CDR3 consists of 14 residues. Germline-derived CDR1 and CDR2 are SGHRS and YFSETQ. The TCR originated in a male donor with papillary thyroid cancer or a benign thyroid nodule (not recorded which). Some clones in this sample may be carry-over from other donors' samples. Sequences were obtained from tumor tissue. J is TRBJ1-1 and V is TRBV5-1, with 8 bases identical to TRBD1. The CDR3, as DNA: TGCGCCAGCAGCATAAACAGGGGGGGGACTGAAGCTTTCTTT. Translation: CASSINRGGTEAFF.